Listed below are T cell receptor beta chains from one sample, sequenced in a study of CD4+ T cells in melanoma. Repertoires were generated with immunoSEQ multiplex PCR, while TCRdb's copy carries only in-frame clones and drops some. Of roughly 10,000 clones in the sample, roughly two thirds were seen once. Material for sequencing was cells from a culture (not recorded whether cultured in vitro). These receptors all come from a human donor with melanoma. CDR3s leave out the opening cysteine and the closing phenylalanine or tryptophan. D genes are given only for firm matches. Clone size is stated in some rows and not others, as once, few, many or a class when expanded.

clone size: NA
D gene: NA
V gene: TRBV10-1
CDR3 protein: ASKNRTRRTIY

clone size: NA
D gene: TRBD1
V gene: TRBV6-5
CDR3 protein: ASSYSSTGTNSPLH

clone size: NA
D gene: NA
V gene: TRBV10-3
CDR3 protein: AISQQIRSYEQY

clone size: NA
D gene: NA
V gene: TRBV4-1
CDR3 protein: ASSPGGGGNQPQH

clone size: NA
D gene: TRBD2
V gene: TRBV18
CDR3 protein: ASSPDRGVYNEQF

clone size: NA
D gene: NA
V gene: TRBV18
CDR3 protein: ASSPGLGATNEKLF

clone size: NA
D gene: NA
V gene: TRBV5-1
CDR3 protein: ASSFMGETQY

clone size: NA
D gene: NA
V gene: TRBV6-5
CDR3 protein: ASSAQGGHQPQH

clone size: NA
D gene: NA
V gene: TRBV7-3
CDR3 protein: ASSLTGLNTEAF

clone size: NA
D gene: NA
V gene: TRBV6-1
CDR3 protein: ASRGRVNTDTQY

clone size: NA
D gene: NA
V gene: TRBV2
CDR3 protein: ASTQGQGATGELF

clone size: NA
D gene: NA
V gene: TRBV19
CDR3 protein: ASSPRQDLPLH

clone size: few
D gene: TRBD1
V gene: TRBV10-3
CDR3 protein: AISELTGRSPLH

clone size: few
D gene: NA
V gene: TRBV5-1
CDR3 protein: ASSLTAGNTEAF

clone size: NA
D gene: NA
V gene: TRBV7-2
CDR3 protein: ASSQRGTTWGTIY

clone size: NA
D gene: NA
V gene: TRBV9
CDR3 protein: ASSQGLTTGELF

clone size: NA
D gene: TRBD2
V gene: TRBV30
CDR3 protein: AWSRPTSGGGNEQF

clone size: NA
D gene: TRBD2
V gene: TRBV6-5
CDR3 protein: ASGGLAGSYEQY

clone size: NA
D gene: NA
V gene: TRBV11-2
CDR3 protein: ASSRQGNQPQH

clone size: NA
D gene: TRBD1
V gene: TRBV2
CDR3 protein: ASSYPTGTGHYEQY

clone size: NA
D gene: NA
V gene: TRBV11-1
CDR3 protein: ASTPLGSDEQF

clone size: NA
D gene: NA
V gene: TRBV7-8
CDR3 protein: ASSLGVERGGYGMAF

clone size: NA
D gene: NA
V gene: TRBV5-6
CDR3 protein: ASSIRETQY

clone size: NA
D gene: NA
V gene: TRBV27
CDR3 protein: ASSPFRVLNEKLF

clone size: few
D gene: NA
V gene: TRBV10-2
CDR3 protein: ASSGTGYEQY

clone size: NA
D gene: NA
V gene: TRBV10-3
CDR3 protein: AIRDSSGANVLT

clone size: NA
D gene: NA
V gene: TRBV25-1
CDR3 protein: ASTSLGDYSNEQY

clone size: few
D gene: NA
V gene: TRBV7-6
CDR3 protein: ASSFLANYGYT

clone size: NA
D gene: TRBD2
V gene: TRBV4-2
CDR3 protein: ASSPRSGGLSYEQY

clone size: NA
D gene: NA
V gene: TRBV6-6
CDR3 protein: ASSYVGAQY

clone size: NA
D gene: NA
V gene: TRBV29-1
CDR3 protein: SVEVGNTDEQY

clone size: NA
D gene: NA
V gene: TRBV6-5
CDR3 protein: ASRDGAAPNYGYT

clone size: NA
D gene: NA
V gene: TRBV9
CDR3 protein: ARGRGERISPLH

clone size: NA
D gene: NA
V gene: TRBV5-1
CDR3 protein: ASSRAWGRERGSVGYT

clone size: NA
D gene: NA
V gene: TRBV7-8
CDR3 protein: ASSLAGRRSNQPQH

clone size: NA
D gene: NA
V gene: TRBV5-5
CDR3 protein: ASSLRVGGSVNQPQH

clone size: medium-sized
D gene: NA
V gene: TRBV30
CDR3 protein: AWSGRSRSSYGYT

clone size: NA
D gene: NA
V gene: TRBV6-5
CDR3 protein: ASEGNQPQH

clone size: NA
D gene: NA
V gene: TRBV6-1
CDR3 protein: ASAGQLIGGYT

clone size: NA
D gene: TRBD1
V gene: TRBV4-2
CDR3 protein: ASSRDRGSDQPQH

clone size: NA
D gene: NA
V gene: TRBV18
CDR3 protein: ASSPRQAGNGNTIY

clone size: NA
D gene: NA
V gene: TRBV6-5
CDR3 protein: ASSPGSSGNTIY

clone size: once
D gene: NA
V gene: TRBV29-1
CDR3 protein: SVGRGLHPWQY

clone size: NA
D gene: NA
V gene: TRBV5-1
CDR3 protein: ASKWGAVNTGELF

clone size: few
D gene: TRBD1
V gene: TRBV11-2
CDR3 protein: ASSLDVGQGIPYEQY

clone size: NA
D gene: TRBD2
V gene: TRBV2
CDR3 protein: ASSDPYRRLAGSTDTQY

clone size: NA
D gene: TRBD1
V gene: TRBV27
CDR3 protein: ASRIRSGTGTFYEQF